The 32 T cell receptor beta chains listed next were all sequenced from one sample in a study of blood T cell repertoires in COVID-19. Measured with immunoSEQ multiplex PCR; TCRdb has only the in-frame clones, and not every one. Among hundreds of thousands of clones, 75% to 90% were seen once, and the ten largest hold 4.6%. Specimen: peripheral blood. Receptors originate from a man between 35 and 55 years old with acute or convalescent COVID-19.

Comments on this clone: The sample contains more than one DNA sequence encoding this CDR3. V gene TRBV13 combines with J gene TRBJ1-1, with D perhaps TRBD1 (5 bases). From germline, CDR1 is PRHDT and CDR2 FYEKMQ (reference sequence). Trimming cost V 0 bases and J 5 bases, with 10 bases left between them. The CDR3 sequence is 14 residues long. The CDR3 loop reads CASSLGRGGTEAFF. Written as DNA, the CDR3 is TGTGCCAGCAGCTTAGGCCGGGGGGGGACTGAAGCTTTCTTT. The full variable domain, in which reference TRBV13 and TRBJ1-1 provide the parts outside the CDR3, is AAGVIQSPRHLIKEKRETATLKCYPIPRHDTVYWYQQGPGQDPQFLISFYEKMQSDKGSIPDRFSAQQFSDYHSELNMSSLELGDSALYFCASSLGRGGTEAFFGQGTRLTVV.

This chain links TRBV9 with TRBJ2-2, with 7 nucleotides matching TRBD1. The ends lost 2 bases at V and 1 base at J; junction bases unmatched: 5. Per the germline V gene, CDR1 is SGDLS and CDR2 is YYNGEE. The CDR3 runs to 16 residues. The CDR3 here is CASSVLGQQNTGELFF. CDR3 coding DNA: TGTGCCAGCAGCGTCTTGGGACAGCAGAACACCGGGGAGCTGTTTTTT.

This sequence joins TRBV5-6 and TRBJ1-6, with a tentative D call TRBD1 (6 bases). V dropped 4 bases and J dropped 10 bases, with 21 bases sitting between them. This CDR3 comprises 16 residues. CDR1 and CDR2 (germline): SGHDT, YYEEEE. The CDR3 bases are TGTGCCAGCAGCCCGTGGGGGGGGCTGGTTGGATCACCCCTCCACTTT. This sequence encodes CASSPWGGLVGSPLHF. The entire variable domain, with the rest obtained from reference TRBV5-6 and TRBJ1-6, is as follows: DAGVTQSPTHLIKTRGQQVTLRCSPKSGHDTVSWYQQALGQGPQFIFQYYEEEERQRGNFPDRFSGHQFPNYSSELNVNALLLGDSALYLCASSPWGGLVGSPLHFGNGTRLTVT.

The chain recombines TRBV5-6 with TRBJ1-4, with a possible D match to TRBD1 (6 bases). The V gene lost 1 base and the J gene lost 0 bases, with 13 bases spanning the gap. Germline loops: CDR1 SGHDT, CDR2 YYEEEE. The CDR3 extends over 17 amino acids. CDR3 amino acids: CASSLKQGHATNEKLFF. As DNA, the CDR3 is TGTGCCAGCAGCTTGAAGCAGGGGCATGCAACTAATGAAAAACTGTTTTTT.

The CDR3 region is CASSSRVGDEQFF. The CDR3 DNA reads as TGTGCCAGCAGTTCTAGAGTAGGGGATGAGCAGTTCTTC. The chain couples TRBV27 to TRBJ2-1; D might be TRBD1 (5 bases). The CDR3 consists of 13 residues. Germline CDR1 is MNHEY and CDR2 is SMNVEV (reference sequence). V was trimmed by 4 bases and J by 8 bases, leaving 12 bases between them.

The chain has TRBV2 and TRBJ2-3, with D possibly TRBD2 on 5 matching bases. The CDR3 consists of 12 residues. V was cut by 6 bases and J by 2 bases, with 6 bases left in between. Germline V gene sequence: CDR1 SNHLY, CDR2 FYNNEI. The CDR3 reads CASRDFTDTQYF. DNA of the CDR3: TGTGCCAGCAGGGACTTCACAGATACGCAGTATTTT.

The chain combines TRBV18 with TRBJ1-1; D remains unclear. Germline CDR1 is KGHSH and CDR2 is LQKENI. The CDR3 length is 15 residues. The V and J ends lost 3 bases and 0 bases respectively, with 11 bases between them. The CDR3 DNA reads TGTGCCAGCTCACCTACCGAGGCGATGAACACTGAAGCTTTCTTT. This encodes CASSPTEAMNTEAFF.

This clone has just a few counts. This sequence joins TRBV4-2 and TRBJ1-3; 10 bases line up with TRBD1. This CDR3 region has 18 residues. CDR1 is LGHNA and CDR2 is YNFKEQ in the germline V gene. The ends lost 0 bases at V and 6 bases at J; junction bases unmatched: 11. The CDR3 region has the DNA TGTGCCAGCAGCCAAGACCCTACGGGACAGGGGTGGGCAAACACCATATATTTT. Its protein product is CASSQDPTGQGWANTIYF.

The chain joins TRBV3-1 (or the pseudogene TRBV3-2) to TRBJ1-5, with D maybe TRBD1 (6 bases). CDR1 LGHDT and CDR2 YNNKEL come from the germline V gene (reference sequence). The CDR3 consists of 13 residues. V lost 6 bases, J lost 3 bases, and 9 bases lay in between. CDR3 DNA: TGTGCCAGCAGTACAGGGTACAATCAGCCCCAGCATTTT. Protein sequence: CASSTGYNQPQHF.

The rearrangement links TRBV7-9 to TRBJ2-1; D call uncertain. V lost 2 bases to trimming and J lost 5 bases, with 13 bases between them. The CDR3 has 15 amino acids. Germline V gene lookup returns CDR1 SEHNR and CDR2 FQNEAQ (reference sequence). This chain's CDR3 is CASSLKDGDNNEQFF. In DNA form, the CDR3 reads TGTGCCAGCAGCTTAAAAGATGGCGACAACAATGAGCAGTTCTTC.

The chain is built from TRBV24-1 and TRBJ1-2; 10 bases align to TRBD1. The V gene's germline CDR1 is KGHDR and CDR2 SFDVKD. The CDR3 has 16 amino acids. J was trimmed by 4 bases and V by 4 bases; bases with no gene match: 8. The CDR3 DNA follows: TGTGCCACCAGTGACCCTGGGACAGGGGATGTCTATGGCTACACCTTC. This gives the protein CATSDPGTGDVYGYTF.

V and J are TRBV14 and TRBJ2-7; 9 bases line up with TRBD1. Per the germline V gene, CDR1 is SGHDN and CDR2 is FVKESK. Trimming at V came to 2 bases and at J to 5 bases, leaving 7 bases not matched to a gene. The CDR3 is made up of 15 amino acids. The CDR3 DNA reads as TGTGCCAGCAGCCAAAGGTGGGACAGGGCGAACGAGCAGTACTTC. Its protein product is CASSQRWDRANEQYF.

The V and J genes are TRBV12-3 or TRBV12-4 and TRBJ1-5; D is possibly TRBD1 (6 bases). The CDR3 is 13 amino acids. Trimming removed 6 bases from V and 7 bases from J, with 13 bases in between. In DNA form, the CDR3 reads TGTGCCAGCAGACCAGGGGCGGACCAGCCCCAGCATTTT. Amino acids: CASRPGADQPQHF.

CDR3 coding DNA: TGTGCCAGCAGTTACTCGGAACAGGGGAACTATGGCTACACCTTC. Its translation is CASSYSEQGNYGYTF. The gene calls are TRBV6-5 and TRBJ1-2, with 7 positions matching TRBD1. V trimming: 0 bases; J trimming: 2 bases; junction bases outside the gene matches: 3. The CDR3 extends over 15 amino acids. Germline V gene data show CDR1 as MNHEY and CDR2 as SVGAGI.

The chain joins TRBV5-1 to TRBJ2-1, with TRBD1 identical over 9 bases. The germline V gene has CDR1 SGHRS and CDR2 YFSETQ. This CDR3 contains 14 residues. The J segment lost 6 bases and the V segment lost 2 bases, leaving 3 bases of the junction unmatched. CDR3 amino acids: CASSFGTGINEQFF. The CDR3 nucleotides are TGCGCCAGCAGCTTTGGGACAGGGATCAATGAGCAGTTCTTC. Looking up the rest from reference TRBV5-1 and TRBJ2-1 gives the full variable domain: KAGVTQTPRYLIKTRGQQVTLSCSPISGHRSVSWYQQTPGQGLQFLFEYFSETQRNKGNFPGRFSGRQFSNSRSEMNVSTLELGDSALYLCASSFGTGINEQFFGPGTRLTVL.

The rearrangement joins TRBV12-5 to TRBJ1-1; D is uncertain. Germline CDR1 is LGHNT and CDR2 is FRNRAP. With 0 bases removed from V and 6 bases from J, the gap between germline ends came to 17 bases. The CDR3 spans 16 residues. CDR3 DNA sequence: TGTGCTAGTGGTTTGGTACTCGGGGAGGAGGAGTCTGAAGCTTTCTTT. Residues: CASGLVLGEEESEAFF.

The rearrangement joins TRBV21-1 to TRBJ1-5; the table names TRBD1, a call not compared with the DNA. TRBV21-1 is a pseudogene. The CDR3 is 17 amino acids. DNA of the CDR3: TGTGCCAGCAGCAAAGTCAGGGGAGAGGTAGGCAATCAGCCCCAGCATTTT. This gives the protein CASSKVRGEVGNQPQHF.

The V and J genes are TRBV27 and TRBJ2-2, with TRBD1 matching 10 bases. This CDR3 has 15 amino acids. The V gene's germline CDR1 is MNHEY and CDR2 SMNVEV (reference sequence). The ends lost 6 bases at V and 7 bases at J; junction bases unmatched: 8. In nucleotides, the CDR3 is TGTGCCAGCAGACAGGACAGGGGGTTTGGCGGGGAGCTGTTTTTT. This encodes CASRQDRGFGGELFF.

The chain combines TRBV7-9 with TRBJ2-1; 12 bases fit TRBD2. The CDR3 runs 17 residues. Germline-derived CDR1 and CDR2 are SEHNR and FQNEAQ (reference sequence). With V trimmed by 3 bases and J by 10 bases, 13 bases remained unmatched. CDR3 in amino acids: CASSLPSGGAAPDEQFF. CDR3 in DNA: TGTGCCAGCAGCTTGCCTAGCGGGGGGGCTGCCCCGGACGAGCAGTTCTTC.

V usage is TRBV10-3 and J usage is TRBJ1-1; D is uncertain. The V gene's germline CDR1 is ENHRY and CDR2 SYGVKD. CDR3 size: 14 residues. V was cut by 7 bases and J by 4 bases, with 16 bases left in between. The CDR3 is CAIKGPISGTEAFF. The CDR3 DNA follows: TGTGCCATCAAAGGGCCGATAAGCGGCACTGAAGCTTTCTTT.

The rearrangement links TRBV6-5 to TRBJ1-2; TRBD1 aligns across 10 bases. The V gene's germline CDR1 is MNHEY and CDR2 SVGAGI. Trimming removed 4 bases from V and 4 bases from J; junction bases left unmatched: 6. CDR3 size: 15 residues. The CDR3 protein is CASSWARDRGYGYTF. For the CDR3, the DNA is TGTGCCAGCAGTTGGGCCCGGGACAGGGGCTATGGCTACACCTTC.

The rearrangement joins TRBV9 to TRBJ2-1, with 7 bases lining up with TRBD2. This CDR3 contains 13 residues. After removal of 0 bases from V and 10 bases from J, the junction contained 4 bases not matched to a gene. Germline V gene data show CDR1 as SGDLS and CDR2 as YYNGEE. The CDR3 here is CASSVGGRGEQFF. The CDR3 bases are TGTGCCAGCAGCGTAGGCGGGCGGGGGGAGCAGTTCTTC.

This chain connects TRBV5-6 to TRBJ1-1; 11 nucleotides line up with TRBD1. From germline, CDR1 is SGHDT and CDR2 YYEEEE. The CDR3 runs 17 residues. Losses at the gene ends were 2 bases for V and 4 bases for J; bases not matched to a gene: 10. CDR3 nucleotide sequence: TGTGCCAGCAGCTTTCGGGGGACAGGGGGTTCGGGCACTGAAGCTTTCTTT. This gives the protein CASSFRGTGGSGTEAFF.

This clone was seen only once. The genes are TRBV11-2 and TRBJ2-3; TRBD2 aligns across 11 bases. V gave up 5 bases and J gave up 1 base; unmatched junction bases: 2. CDR3 size: 15 residues. Germline V gives CDR1 SGHAT, CDR2 FQNNGV. CDR3 sequence reads: CASSQLAGGTDTQYF. The CDR3 DNA reads TGTGCCAGCAGCCAACTAGCGGGGGGCACAGATACGCAGTATTTT.

The rearrangement links TRBV24-1 to TRBJ2-7, with D tentatively TRBD1 (5 bases). CDR3 length: 13 residues. Germline V gene data show CDR1 as KGHDR and CDR2 as SFDVKD. Trimming removed 6 bases from V and 5 bases from J, with 13 bases in between. Written as DNA, the CDR3 is TGTGCCACCAGTAGAACAGGCCGGGACGAGCAGTACTTC. Translated: CATSRTGRDEQYF.

The V call is TRBV5-4, the J call TRBJ2-2; TRBD2 matches 7 bases. Germline lookup yields CDR1 SGHNT and CDR2 YYREEE (reference sequence). After removal of 3 bases from V and 4 bases from J, the junction contained 0 bases not matched to a gene. The CDR3 is 13 residues long. CDR3 bases: TGTGCCAGCAGCTGGGGGGGCACCGGGGAGCTGTTTTTT. This codes for CASSWGGTGELFF.

The V and J genes are TRBV2 and TRBJ2-3, with 11 bases fitting TRBD2. Trimming took 4 bases from V and 2 from J; bases not matched to a gene: 8. The CDR3 totals 17 residues. Germline V CDR1 and CDR2: SNHLY, FYNNEI. The CDR3, as DNA: TGTGCCAGCAGTGTCCCTATAGCGGGGGGGGTCACAGATACGCAGTATTTT. As protein: CASSVPIAGGVTDTQYF.

The chain couples TRBV27 to TRBJ2-7, with a weak D call TRBD2 (5 bases). Per the germline V gene, CDR1 is MNHEY and CDR2 is SMNVEV (reference sequence). CDR3 length: 14 amino acids. V lost 1 base and J 0 bases, leaving 7 bases between the germline ends. CDR3 sequence: CASSLFRGSYEQYF. The CDR3 DNA reads as TGTGCCAGCAGTTTATTCCGGGGCTCCTACGAGCAGTACTTC.

The chain employs TRBV10-3 and TRBJ1-2; D not certain. Trimming shortened V by 3 bases and J by 7 bases, and 12 bases separated the two germline ends. Germline CDR1 and CDR2: ENHRY and SYGVKD. CDR3 length: 13 residues. The CDR3 loop reads CAISDSGRGGYTF. The CDR3, as DNA: TGTGCCATCAGTGATAGCGGGCGCGGTGGCTACACCTTC.

This chain joins TRBV6-5 and TRBJ1-6; D perhaps matches TRBD1 (6 bases). Germline assignment: CDR1 MNHEY and CDR2 SVGAGI. Trimming took 6 bases from V and 14 from J, leaving 11 bases between them. CDR3 size: 11 residues. The CDR3 coding sequence is TGTGCCAGCAGCCTACAGGGAACCCTCCACTTT. Its translation is CASSLQGTLHF.

J is TRBJ1-6 and V is TRBV19; 9 bases align to TRBD1. CDR1 LNHDA and CDR2 SQIVND come from the germline V gene (reference sequence). V dropped 4 bases and J dropped 9; count of bases not matched to a gene: 7. The CDR3 is 15 amino acids. The CDR3 nucleotides are TGTGCCAGTAGTAGGGACAGGGCCGAAATTTCACCCCTCCACTTT. Residues: CASSRDRAEISPLHF.

The chain combines TRBV14 with TRBJ1-6; 10 positions match TRBD1. CDR3 length equals 17 residues. V lost 3 bases and J lost 2; bases outside the gene matches: 4. The V gene's germline CDR1 is SGHDN and CDR2 FVKESK. CDR3 nucleotides: TGTGCCAGCAGCCACGGACAGGGGGGAACCTATAATTCACCCCTCCACTTT. This gives the protein CASSHGQGGTYNSPLHF. Full variable domain (rest looked up from reference TRBV14 and TRBJ1-6): EAGVTQFPSHSVIEKGQTVTLRCDPISGHDNLYWYRRVMGKEIKFLLHFVKESKQDESGMPNNRFLAERTGGTYSTLKVQPAELEDSGVYFCASSHGQGGTYNSPLHFGNGTRLTVT.